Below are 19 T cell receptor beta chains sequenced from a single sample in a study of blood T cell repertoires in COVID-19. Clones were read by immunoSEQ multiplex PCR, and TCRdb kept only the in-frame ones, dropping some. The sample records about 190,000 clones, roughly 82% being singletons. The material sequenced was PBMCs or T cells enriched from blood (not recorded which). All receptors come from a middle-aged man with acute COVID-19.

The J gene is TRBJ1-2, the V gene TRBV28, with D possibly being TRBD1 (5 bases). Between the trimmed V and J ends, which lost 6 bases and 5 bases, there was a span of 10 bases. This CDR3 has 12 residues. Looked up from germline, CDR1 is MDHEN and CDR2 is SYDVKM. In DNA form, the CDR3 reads TGTGCCAGCAGCCCACAGGTGTATGGCTACACCTTC. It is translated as CASSPQVYGYTF.

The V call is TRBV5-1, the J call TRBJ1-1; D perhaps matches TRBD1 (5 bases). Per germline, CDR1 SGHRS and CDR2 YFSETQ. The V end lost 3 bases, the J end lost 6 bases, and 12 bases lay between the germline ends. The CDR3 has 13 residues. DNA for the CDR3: TGCGCCAGCAGCTGGGGGGGTGGCTCTGAAGCTTTCTTT. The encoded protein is CASSWGGGSEAFF.

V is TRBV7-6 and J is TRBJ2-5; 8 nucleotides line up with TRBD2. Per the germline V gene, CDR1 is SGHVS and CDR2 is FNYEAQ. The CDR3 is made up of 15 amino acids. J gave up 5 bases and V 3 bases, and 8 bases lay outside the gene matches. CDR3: CASSFTSGLYETQYF. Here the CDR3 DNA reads TGTGCCAGCAGCTTCACTAGCGGCCTATATGAGACCCAGTACTTC.

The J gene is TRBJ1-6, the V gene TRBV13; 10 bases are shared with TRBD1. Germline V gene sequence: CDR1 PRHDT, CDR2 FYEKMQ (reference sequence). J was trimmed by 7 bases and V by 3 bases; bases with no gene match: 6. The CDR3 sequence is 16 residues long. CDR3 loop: CASSLGDRGENSPLHF. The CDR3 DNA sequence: TGTGCCAGCAGCTTGGGGGACAGGGGTGAGAATTCACCCCTCCACTTT.

Written as DNA, the CDR3 is TGTGCCAGCAGCCTCGGGGGGTCTCAGCCCCAGCATTTT. Translated, it gives CASSLGGSQPQHF. This rearrangement joins TRBV28 to TRBJ1-5, with D maybe TRBD1 (5 bases). Germline V lookup: CDR1 MDHEN, CDR2 SYDVKM. CDR3 length: 13 residues. Trimming cost V 6 bases and J 6 bases, with 12 bases left between them.

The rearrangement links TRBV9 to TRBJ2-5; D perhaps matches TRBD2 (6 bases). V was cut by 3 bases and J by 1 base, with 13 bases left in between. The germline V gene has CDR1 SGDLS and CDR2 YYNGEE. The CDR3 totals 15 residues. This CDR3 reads CASSGGVGLQETQYF. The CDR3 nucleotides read TGTGCCAGCAGCGGGGGGGTGGGCCTCCAAGAGACCCAGTACTTC.

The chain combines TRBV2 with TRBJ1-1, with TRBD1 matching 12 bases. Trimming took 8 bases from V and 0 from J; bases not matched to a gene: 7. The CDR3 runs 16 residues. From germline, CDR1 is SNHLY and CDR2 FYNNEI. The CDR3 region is CASQQGQGAMNTEAFF. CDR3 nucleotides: TGTGCCAGCCAACAGGGACAGGGGGCGATGAACACTGAAGCTTTCTTT. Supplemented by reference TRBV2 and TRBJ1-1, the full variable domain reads EPEVTQTPSHQVTQMGQEVILRCVPISNHLYFYWYRQILGQKVEFLVSFYNNEISEKSEIFDDQFSVERPDGSNFTLKIRSTKLEDSAMYFCASQQGQGAMNTEAFFGQGTRLTVV.

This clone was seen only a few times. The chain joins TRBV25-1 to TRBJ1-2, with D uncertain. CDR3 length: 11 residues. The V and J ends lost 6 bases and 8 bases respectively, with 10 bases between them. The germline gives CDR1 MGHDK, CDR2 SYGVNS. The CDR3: CASRTGWGYTF. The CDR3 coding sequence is TGTGCCAGCAGAACGGGGTGGGGCTACACCTTC.

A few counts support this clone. DNA of the CDR3: TGTGCCAGCAGCCTGACTAGCGGGAGGAGGGGCGGGGAGCTGTTTTTT. Its protein product is CASSLTSGRRGGELFF. The chain uses TRBV27 and TRBJ2-2, with TRBD2 identical over 13 bases. From germline, CDR1 is MNHEY and CDR2 SMNVEV (reference sequence). This CDR3 region has 16 residues. The J segment lost 7 bases and the V segment lost 6 bases, leaving 8 bases of the junction unmatched.

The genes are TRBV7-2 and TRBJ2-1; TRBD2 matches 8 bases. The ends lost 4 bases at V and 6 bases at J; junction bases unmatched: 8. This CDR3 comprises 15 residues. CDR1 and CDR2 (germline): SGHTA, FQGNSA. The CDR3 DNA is TGTGCCAGCAGCTGGGCGGGCGGGAGGATCAATGAGCAGTTCTTC. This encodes CASSWAGGRINEQFF.

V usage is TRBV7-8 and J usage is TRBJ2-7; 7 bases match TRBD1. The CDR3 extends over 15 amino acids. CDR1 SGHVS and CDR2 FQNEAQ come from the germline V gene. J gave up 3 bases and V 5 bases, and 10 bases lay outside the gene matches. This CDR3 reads CASSATGVLSYEQYF. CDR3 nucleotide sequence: TGTGCCAGCAGCGCCACAGGGGTGCTGAGCTACGAGCAGTACTTC. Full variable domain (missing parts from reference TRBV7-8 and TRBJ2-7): GAGVSQSPRYKVAKRGQDVALRCDPISGHVSLFWYQQALGQGPEFLTYFQNEAQLDKSGLPSDRFFAERPEGSVSTLKIQRTQQEDSAVYLCASSATGVLSYEQYFGPGTRLTVT.

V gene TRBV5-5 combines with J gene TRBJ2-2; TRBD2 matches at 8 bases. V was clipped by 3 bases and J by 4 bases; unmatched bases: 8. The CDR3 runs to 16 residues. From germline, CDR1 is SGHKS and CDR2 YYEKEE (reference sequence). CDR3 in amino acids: CASSSGGGLSTGELFF. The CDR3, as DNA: TGTGCCAGCAGCTCGGGAGGGGGGTTGAGCACCGGGGAGCTGTTTTTT.

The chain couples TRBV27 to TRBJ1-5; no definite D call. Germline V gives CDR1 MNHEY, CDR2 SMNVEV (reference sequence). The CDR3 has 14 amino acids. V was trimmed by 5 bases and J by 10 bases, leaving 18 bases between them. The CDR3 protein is CASSPPPGKFPQHF. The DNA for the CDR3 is TGTGCCAGCAGTCCCCCCCCCGGGAAGTTTCCCCAGCATTTT.

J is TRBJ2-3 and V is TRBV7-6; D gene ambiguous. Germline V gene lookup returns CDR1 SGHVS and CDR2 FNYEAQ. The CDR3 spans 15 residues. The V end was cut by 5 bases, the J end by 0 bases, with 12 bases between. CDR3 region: CASSPPAVSTDTQYF. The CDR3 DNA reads TGTGCCAGCAGCCCCCCGGCGGTTAGCACAGATACGCAGTATTTT. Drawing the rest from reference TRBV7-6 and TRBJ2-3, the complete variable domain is GAGVSQSPRYKVTKRGQDVALRCDPISGHVSLYWYRQALGQGPEFLTYFNYEAQQDKSGLPNDRFSAERPEGSISTLTIQRTEQRDSAMYRCASSPPAVSTDTQYFGPGTRLTVL.

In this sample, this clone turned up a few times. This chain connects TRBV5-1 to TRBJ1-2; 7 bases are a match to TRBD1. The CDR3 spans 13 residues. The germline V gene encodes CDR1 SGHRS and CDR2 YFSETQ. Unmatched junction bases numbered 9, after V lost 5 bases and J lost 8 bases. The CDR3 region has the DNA TGCGCCAGCAGACCAGACAGGGCAGGCGGCTACACCTTC. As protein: CASRPDRAGGYTF.

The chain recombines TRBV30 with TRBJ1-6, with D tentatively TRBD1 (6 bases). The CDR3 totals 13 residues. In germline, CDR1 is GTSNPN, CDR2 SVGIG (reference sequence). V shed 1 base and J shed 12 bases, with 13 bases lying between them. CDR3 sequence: CAWSATGPRPLHF. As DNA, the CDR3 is TGTGCCTGGAGTGCCACAGGGCCCAGACCCCTCCACTTT.

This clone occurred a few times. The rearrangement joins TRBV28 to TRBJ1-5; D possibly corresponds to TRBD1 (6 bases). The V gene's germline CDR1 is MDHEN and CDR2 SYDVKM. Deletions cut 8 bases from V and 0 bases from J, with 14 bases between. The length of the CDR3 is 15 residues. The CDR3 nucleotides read TGTGCCAGCCAAAACCCAGGGGTTAGCAATCAGCCCCAGCATTTT. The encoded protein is CASQNPGVSNQPQHF.

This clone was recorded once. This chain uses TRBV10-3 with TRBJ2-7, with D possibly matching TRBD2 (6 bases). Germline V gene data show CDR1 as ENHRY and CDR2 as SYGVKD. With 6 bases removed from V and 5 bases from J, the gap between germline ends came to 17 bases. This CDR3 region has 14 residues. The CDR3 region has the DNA TGTGCCATCAGCCCAGCGGAGGGCCCTGACGAGCAGTACTTC. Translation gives CAISPAEGPDEQYF.

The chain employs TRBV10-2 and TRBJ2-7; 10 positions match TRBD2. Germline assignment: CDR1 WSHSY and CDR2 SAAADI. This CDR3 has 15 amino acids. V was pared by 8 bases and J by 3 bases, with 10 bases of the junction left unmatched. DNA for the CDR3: TGCGCCAGCGTCTATAAGCGGGAGGGTGGCTACGAGCAGTACTTC. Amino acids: CASVYKREGGYEQYF.